This T cell receptor (beta chain) was retrieved from a study of T cells in localized non-small cell lung cancer. Study-level results: Multi-region tumor sequencing was not done, so intratumor heterogeneity could not be excluded. Patients showing higher blood T cell density tended to see longer overall survival. Adjacent uninvolved lung had the highest clonality, suggesting focused antigen responses.

The CDR3 contains 18 residues. Germline values: CDR1 MNHGY, CDR2 SAAAGT. V lost 10 bases and J lost 6; bases outside the gene matches: 23. As concerns this clone: Its target is not known.

Repertoires were generated with immunoSEQ multiplex PCR, while TCRdb's copy carries only in-frame clones and drops some. The data show over a thousand clones, roughly 23% seen once. The receptor was isolated from a male donor aged 60 or over with stage I squamous cell lung carcinoma. Sequenced material: lung tumor tissue, taken before any cancer treatment. V and J are TRBV6-8 and TRBJ1-5; 8 bases line up with TRBD1. The CDR3 DNA follows: TGTGCCATCACCCAGACAGGGGTGAAAACCGGGTTCGGTCAGCCCCAGCATTTT. It is translated as CAITQTGVKTGFGQPQHF.